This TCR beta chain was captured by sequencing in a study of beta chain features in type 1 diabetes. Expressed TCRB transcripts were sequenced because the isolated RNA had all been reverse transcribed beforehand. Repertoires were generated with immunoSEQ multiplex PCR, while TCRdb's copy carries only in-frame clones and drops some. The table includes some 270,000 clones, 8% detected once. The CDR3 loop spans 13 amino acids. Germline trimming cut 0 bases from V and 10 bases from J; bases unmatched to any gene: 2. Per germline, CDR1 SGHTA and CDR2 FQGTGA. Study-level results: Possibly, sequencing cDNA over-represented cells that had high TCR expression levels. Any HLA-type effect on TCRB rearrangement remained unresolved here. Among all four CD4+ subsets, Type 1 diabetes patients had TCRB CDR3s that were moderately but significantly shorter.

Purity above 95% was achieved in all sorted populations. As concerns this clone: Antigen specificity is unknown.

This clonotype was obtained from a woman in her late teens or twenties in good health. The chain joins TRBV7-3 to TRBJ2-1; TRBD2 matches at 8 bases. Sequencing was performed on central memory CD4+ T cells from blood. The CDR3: CASSLTAGGEQFF. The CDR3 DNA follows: TGTGCCAGCAGCTTAACCGCGGGAGGAGAGCAGTTCTTC.